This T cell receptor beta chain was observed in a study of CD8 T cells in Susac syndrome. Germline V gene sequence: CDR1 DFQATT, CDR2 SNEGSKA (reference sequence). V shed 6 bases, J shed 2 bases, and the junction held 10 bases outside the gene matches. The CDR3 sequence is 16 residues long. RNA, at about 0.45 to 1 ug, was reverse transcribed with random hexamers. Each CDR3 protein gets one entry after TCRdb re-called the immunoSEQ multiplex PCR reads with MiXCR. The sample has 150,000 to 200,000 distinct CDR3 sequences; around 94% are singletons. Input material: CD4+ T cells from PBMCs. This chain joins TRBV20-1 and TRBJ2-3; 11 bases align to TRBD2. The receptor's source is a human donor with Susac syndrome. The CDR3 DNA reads TGCAGTGCACACAACCTAGCGGGGGGACCCACAGATACGCAGTATTTT. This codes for CSAHNLAGGPTDTQYF.